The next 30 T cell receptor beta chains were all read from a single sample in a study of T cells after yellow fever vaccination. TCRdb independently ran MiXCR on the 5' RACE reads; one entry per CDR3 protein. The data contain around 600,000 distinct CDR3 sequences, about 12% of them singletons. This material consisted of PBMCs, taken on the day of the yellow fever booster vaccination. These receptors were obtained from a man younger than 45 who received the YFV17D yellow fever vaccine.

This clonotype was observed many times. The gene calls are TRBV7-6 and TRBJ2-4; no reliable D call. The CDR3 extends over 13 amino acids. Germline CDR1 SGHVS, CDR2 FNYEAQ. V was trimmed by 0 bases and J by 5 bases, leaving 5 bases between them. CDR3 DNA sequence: TGTGCCAGCAGCTTAGCGGCGGAAAACATTCAGTACTTC. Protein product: CASSLAAENIQYF.

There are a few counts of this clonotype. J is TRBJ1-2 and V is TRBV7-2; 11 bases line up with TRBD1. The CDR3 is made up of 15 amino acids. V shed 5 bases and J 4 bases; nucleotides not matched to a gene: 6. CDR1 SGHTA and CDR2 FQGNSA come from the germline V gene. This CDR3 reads CASSRTGGSGYGYTF. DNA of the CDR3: TGTGCCAGCAGCCGGACAGGGGGCTCGGGCTATGGCTACACCTTC.

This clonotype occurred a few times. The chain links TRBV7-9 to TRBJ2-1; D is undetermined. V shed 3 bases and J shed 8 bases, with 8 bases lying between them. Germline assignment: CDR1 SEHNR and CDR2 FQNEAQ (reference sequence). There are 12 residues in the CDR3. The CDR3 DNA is TGTGCCAGCAGCTTGAATGAGCATGAGCAGTTCTTC. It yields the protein CASSLNEHEQFF.

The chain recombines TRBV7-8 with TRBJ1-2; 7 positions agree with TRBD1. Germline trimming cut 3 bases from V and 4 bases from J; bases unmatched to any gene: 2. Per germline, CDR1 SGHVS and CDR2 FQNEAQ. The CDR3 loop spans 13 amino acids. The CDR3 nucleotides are TGTGCCAGCAGCTTGGGACAGCCCTATGGCTACACCTTC. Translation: CASSLGQPYGYTF.

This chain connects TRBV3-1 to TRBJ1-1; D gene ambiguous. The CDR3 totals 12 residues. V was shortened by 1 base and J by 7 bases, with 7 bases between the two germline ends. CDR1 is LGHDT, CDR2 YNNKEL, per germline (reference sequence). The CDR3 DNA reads TGTGCCAGCAGCCAAGTTAGAAGTGAAGCTTTCTTT. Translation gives CASSQVRSEAFF.

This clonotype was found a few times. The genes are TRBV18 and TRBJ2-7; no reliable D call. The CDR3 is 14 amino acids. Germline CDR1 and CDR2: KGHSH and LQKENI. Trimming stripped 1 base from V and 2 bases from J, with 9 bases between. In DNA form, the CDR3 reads TGTGCCAGCTCACCACGTCCAGAGCCCTACGAGCAGTACTTC. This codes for CASSPRPEPYEQYF.

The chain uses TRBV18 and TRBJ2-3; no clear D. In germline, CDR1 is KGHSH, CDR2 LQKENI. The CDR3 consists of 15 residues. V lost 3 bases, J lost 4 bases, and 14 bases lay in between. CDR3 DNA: TGTGCCAGCTCACCTAACGCAGGCCTGTCAGATACGCAGTATTTT. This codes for CASSPNAGLSDTQYF. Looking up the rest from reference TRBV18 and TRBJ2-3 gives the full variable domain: NAGVMQNPRHLVRRRGQEARLRCSPMKGHSHVYWYRQLPEEGLKFMVYLQKENIIDESGMPKERFSAEFPKEGPSILRIQQVVRGDSAAYFCASSPNAGLSDTQYFGPGTRLTVL.

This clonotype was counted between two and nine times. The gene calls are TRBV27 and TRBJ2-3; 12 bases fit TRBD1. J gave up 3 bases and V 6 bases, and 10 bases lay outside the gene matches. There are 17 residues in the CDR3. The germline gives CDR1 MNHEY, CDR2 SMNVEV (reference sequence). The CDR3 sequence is CASRGQGALTSTDTQYF. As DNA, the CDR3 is TGTGCCAGCAGGGGACAGGGGGCCCTCACCTCTACAGATACGCAGTATTTT.

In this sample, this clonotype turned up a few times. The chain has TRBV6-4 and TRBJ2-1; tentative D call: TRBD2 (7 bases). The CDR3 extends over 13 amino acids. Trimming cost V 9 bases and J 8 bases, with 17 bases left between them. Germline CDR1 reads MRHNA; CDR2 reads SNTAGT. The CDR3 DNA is TGTGCCAGTTCGAAGGGGGGGGTCGATGAGCAGTTCTTC. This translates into CASSKGGVDEQFF.

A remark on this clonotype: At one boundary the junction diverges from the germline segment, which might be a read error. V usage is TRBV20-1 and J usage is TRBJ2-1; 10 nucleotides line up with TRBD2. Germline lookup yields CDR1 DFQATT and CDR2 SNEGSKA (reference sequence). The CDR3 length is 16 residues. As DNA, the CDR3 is TGCTGTGCTAGGGTCCTAACTAGCGGGACTCCTCATGAGCAGTTCTTC. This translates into CCARVLTSGTPHEQFF.

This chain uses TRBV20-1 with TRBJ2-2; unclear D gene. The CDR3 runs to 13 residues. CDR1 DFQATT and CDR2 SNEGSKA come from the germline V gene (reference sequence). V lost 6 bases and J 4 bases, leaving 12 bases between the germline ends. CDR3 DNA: TGCAGTGCAGACGTCCGCTTCACCGGGGAGCTGTTTTTT. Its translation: CSADVRFTGELFF.

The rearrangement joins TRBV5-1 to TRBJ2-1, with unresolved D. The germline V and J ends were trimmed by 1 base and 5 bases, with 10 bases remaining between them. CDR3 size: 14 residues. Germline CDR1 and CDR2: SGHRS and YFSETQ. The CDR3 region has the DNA TGCGCCAGCAGCTTGTGGGTGGTCAACAATGAGCAGTTCTTC. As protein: CASSLWVVNNEQFF. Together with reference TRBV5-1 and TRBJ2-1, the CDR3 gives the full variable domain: KAGVTQTPRYLIKTRGQQVTLSCSPISGHRSVSWYQQTPGQGLQFLFEYFSETQRNKGNFPGRFSGRQFSNSRSEMNVSTLELGDSALYLCASSLWVVNNEQFFGPGTRLTVL.

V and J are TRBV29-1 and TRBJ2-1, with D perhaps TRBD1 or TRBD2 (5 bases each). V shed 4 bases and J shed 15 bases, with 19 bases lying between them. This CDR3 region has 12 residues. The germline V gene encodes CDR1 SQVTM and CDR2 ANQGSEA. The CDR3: CSVAVGDPQLFF. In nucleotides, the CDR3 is TGCAGCGTTGCGGTTGGGGACCCCCAATTGTTCTTC.

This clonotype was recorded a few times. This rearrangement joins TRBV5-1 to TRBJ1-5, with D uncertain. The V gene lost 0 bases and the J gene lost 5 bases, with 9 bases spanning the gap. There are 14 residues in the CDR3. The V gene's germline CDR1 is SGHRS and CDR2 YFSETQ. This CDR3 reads CASSLDSSYQPQHF. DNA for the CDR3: TGCGCCAGCAGCTTGGACAGCTCATATCAGCCCCAGCATTTT.

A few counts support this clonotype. CDR3: CASSQRAMETQYF. CDR3 bases: TGTGCCAGCAGTCAACGGGCCATGGAGACCCAGTACTTC. The rearrangement links TRBV12-3 or TRBV12-4 to TRBJ2-5; D not resolved. This CDR3 contains 13 residues. The V gene lost 5 bases and the J gene lost 5 bases, with 12 bases spanning the gap.

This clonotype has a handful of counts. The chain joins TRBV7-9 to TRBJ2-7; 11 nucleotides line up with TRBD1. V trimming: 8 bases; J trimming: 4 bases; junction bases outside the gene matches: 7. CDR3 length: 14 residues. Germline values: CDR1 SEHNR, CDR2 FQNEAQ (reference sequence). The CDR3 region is CASEAGTGGYEQYF. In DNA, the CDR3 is TGTGCCAGCGAGGCAGGGACAGGGGGATACGAGCAGTACTTC. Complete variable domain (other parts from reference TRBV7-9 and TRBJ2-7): DTGVSQNPRHKITKRGQNVTFRCDPISEHNRLYWYRQTLGQGPEFLTYFQNEAQLEKSRLLSDRFSAERPKGSFSTLEIQRTEQGDSAMYLCASEAGTGGYEQYFGPGTRLTVT.

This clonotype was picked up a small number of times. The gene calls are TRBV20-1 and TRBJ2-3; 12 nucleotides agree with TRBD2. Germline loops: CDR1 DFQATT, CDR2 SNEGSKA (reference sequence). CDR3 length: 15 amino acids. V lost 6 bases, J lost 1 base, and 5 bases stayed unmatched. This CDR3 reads CSAKGLAGRTDTQYF. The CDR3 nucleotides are TGCAGTGCGAAAGGACTAGCGGGACGCACAGATACGCAGTATTTT.

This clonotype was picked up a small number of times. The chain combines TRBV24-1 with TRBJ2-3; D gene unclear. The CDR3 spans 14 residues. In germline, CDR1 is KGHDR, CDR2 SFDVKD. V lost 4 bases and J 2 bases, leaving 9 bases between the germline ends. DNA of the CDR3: TGTGCCACCAGTGAGTCAGCTATCACAGATACGCAGTATTTT. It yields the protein CATSESAITDTQYF.

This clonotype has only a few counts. The CDR3: CASSGDRGGYEQYF. CDR3 sequence (DNA): TGTGCCAGCTCGGGGGACAGGGGCGGCTACGAGCAGTACTTC. This sequence joins TRBV18 and TRBJ2-7, with TRBD1 matching over 10 bases. Germline CDR1 is KGHSH and CDR2 is LQKENI. V lost 6 bases, J lost 3 bases, and 5 bases stayed unmatched. The length of the CDR3 is 14 residues.

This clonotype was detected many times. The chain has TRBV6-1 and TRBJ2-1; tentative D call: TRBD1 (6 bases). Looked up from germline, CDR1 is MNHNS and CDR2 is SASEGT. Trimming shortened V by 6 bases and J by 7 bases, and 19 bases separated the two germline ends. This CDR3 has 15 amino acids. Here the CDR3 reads CASSLNYDRQNEQFF. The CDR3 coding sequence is TGTGCCAGCAGCCTAAACTACGACAGGCAGAATGAGCAGTTCTTC.

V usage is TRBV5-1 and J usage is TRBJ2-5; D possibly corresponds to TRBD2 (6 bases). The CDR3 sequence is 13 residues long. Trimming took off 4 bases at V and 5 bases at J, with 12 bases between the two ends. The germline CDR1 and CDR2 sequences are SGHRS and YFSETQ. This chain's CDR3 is CASSGGMEETQYF. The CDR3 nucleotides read TGCGCCAGCAGCGGAGGGATGGAGGAGACCCAGTACTTC.

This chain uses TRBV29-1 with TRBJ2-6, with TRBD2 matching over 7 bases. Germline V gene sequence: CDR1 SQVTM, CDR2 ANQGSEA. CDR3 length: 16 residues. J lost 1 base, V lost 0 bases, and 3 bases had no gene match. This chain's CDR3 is CSVEDGRGSGANVLTF. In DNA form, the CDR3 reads TGCAGCGTTGAAGATGGGAGGGGATCTGGGGCCAACGTCCTGACTTTC.

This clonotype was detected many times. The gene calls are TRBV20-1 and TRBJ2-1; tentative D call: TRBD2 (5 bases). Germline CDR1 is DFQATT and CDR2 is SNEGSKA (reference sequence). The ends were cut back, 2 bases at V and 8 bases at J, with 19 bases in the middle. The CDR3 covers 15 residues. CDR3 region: CSARYPLGARDEQFF. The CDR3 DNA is TGCAGTGCTAGATACCCCCTTGGAGCGAGGGATGAGCAGTTCTTC.

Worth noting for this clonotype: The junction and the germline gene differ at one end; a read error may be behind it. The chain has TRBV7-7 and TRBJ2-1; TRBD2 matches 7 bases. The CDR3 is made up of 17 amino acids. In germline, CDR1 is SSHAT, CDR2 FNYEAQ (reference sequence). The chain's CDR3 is CASSLEASGASYNEQFF. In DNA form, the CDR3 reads TGTGCTAGCAGCTTAGAAGCTAGCGGCGCCTCCTACAATGAGCAGTTCTTC.

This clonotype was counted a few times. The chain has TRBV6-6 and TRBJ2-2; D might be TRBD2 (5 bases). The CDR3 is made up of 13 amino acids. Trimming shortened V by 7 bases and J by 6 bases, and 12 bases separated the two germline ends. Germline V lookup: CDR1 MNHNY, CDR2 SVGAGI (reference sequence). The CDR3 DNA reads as TGTGCCAGCAACCTAGCTAAGGCCGGGGAGCTGTTTTTT. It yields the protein CASNLAKAGELFF.

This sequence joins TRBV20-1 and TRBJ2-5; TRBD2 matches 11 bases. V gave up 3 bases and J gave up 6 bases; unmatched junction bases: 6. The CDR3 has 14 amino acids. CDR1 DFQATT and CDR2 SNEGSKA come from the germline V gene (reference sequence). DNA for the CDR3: TGCAGTGCTAGGAGGCTAGCGGGAGGACAGACCCAGTACTTC. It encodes CSARRLAGGQTQYF.

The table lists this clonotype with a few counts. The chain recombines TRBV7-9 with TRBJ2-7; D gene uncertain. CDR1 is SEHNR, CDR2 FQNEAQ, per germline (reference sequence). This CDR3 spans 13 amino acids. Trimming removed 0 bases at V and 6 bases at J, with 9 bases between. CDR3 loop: CASSLATKAEQYF. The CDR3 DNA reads TGTGCCAGCAGCTTAGCCACCAAAGCCGAGCAGTACTTC.

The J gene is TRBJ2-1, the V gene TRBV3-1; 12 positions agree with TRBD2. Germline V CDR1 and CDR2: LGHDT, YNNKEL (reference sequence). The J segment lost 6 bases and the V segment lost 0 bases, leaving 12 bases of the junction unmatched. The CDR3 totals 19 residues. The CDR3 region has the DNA TGTGCCAGCAGCCAAGATTTGCTAGCGGGAGGGCCGGGTCTCAATGAGCAGTTCTTC. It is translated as CASSQDLLAGGPGLNEQFF.

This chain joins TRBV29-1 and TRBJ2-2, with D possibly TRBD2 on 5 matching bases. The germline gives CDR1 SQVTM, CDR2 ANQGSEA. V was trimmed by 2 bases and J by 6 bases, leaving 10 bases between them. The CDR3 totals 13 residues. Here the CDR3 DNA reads TGCAGCGTTGAAACGGGAAGCCCCGGGGAGCTGTTTTTT. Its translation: CSVETGSPGELFF.

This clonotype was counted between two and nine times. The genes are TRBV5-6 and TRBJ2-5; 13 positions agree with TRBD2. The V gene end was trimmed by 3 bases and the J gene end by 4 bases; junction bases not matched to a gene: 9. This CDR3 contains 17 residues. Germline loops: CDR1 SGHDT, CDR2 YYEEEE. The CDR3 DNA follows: TGTGCCAGCAGCTCTCAAGGGACTAGCGGGGAGGGAGAGACCCAGTACTTC. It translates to CASSSQGTSGEGETQYF.